This TCR beta chain was documented in a study of OX40 agonist ivuxolimab in advanced cancers. Study context: Males comprised around 80% of the group, whose mean age was around 62 years (range 23 to 79). Whole-study results and caveats: No determination was made of the antigen specificity of the expanded peripheral T cells. More expanded clones were seen, on average, in CD8+ T cells than in CD4+.

As for this clone: The antigen remains undetermined.

With V trimmed by 5 bases and J by 3 bases, 4 bases remained unmatched. Germline assignment: CDR1 MNHEY and CDR2 SMNVEV (reference sequence). The CDR3 consists of 14 residues. The repertoire was sequenced with immunoSEQ multiplex PCR; TCRdb's copy has only in-frame clones and lacks some. This table has under 15,000 clones, 77% appearing once. The TCR was taken from an adult with an advanced solid tumor such as melanoma, head and neck, liver or kidney cancer. The V call is TRBV27, the J call TRBJ2-3; 8 bases line up with TRBD1. The source was CD4+ or CD8+ T cells sorted from blood, collected in a trial of the OX40 agonist ivuxolimab. DNA for the CDR3: TGTGCCAGCAGTCAGGGGGCGAATACAGATACGCAGTATTTT. This encodes CASSQGANTDTQYF.